Below, one TCR beta chain is given with its context. Original processing methods: Researchers report that nucleated cell counts were estimated from reference gene primer amplification. Sequencing was performed with immunoSEQ multiplex PCR; in TCRdb, only in-frame clones are kept and a portion is missing. That table gives V, J and clone size, and the DNA gave D and trimming. Among about 69,000 clones listed, about 80% were seen once. This entry comes from a study of blood T cell repertoires in COVID-19. Across the study: COVID-19 samples collected from the United States, Italy and Spain covered acute and convalescent phases. The cDNA or gDNA used as material had been derived from T cells, B-cell-depleted T cells, or PBMCs.

This CDR3 contains 14 residues. Trimming took 2 bases from V and 4 from J, leaving 10 bases between them. The germline V gene encodes CDR1 MNHEY and CDR2 SMNVEV (reference sequence). Enrolment of Seattle patients took place during active infection, and they were followed longitudinally. This chain uses TRBV27 with TRBJ2-3; possible D gene TRBD2, 5 bases. The source material was peripheral blood. The clonotype originates from a man aged 45-65 years with COVID-19, enrolled during active disease. The DNA for the CDR3 is TGTGCCAGCAGTTTACGGGGAAGAGCAGATACGCAGTATTTT. Its protein product is CASSLRGRADTQYF.